Listed below are T cell receptor beta chains from one sample, sequenced in a study of cytomegalovirus exposure and HLA in healthy donors. TCRdb keeps only in-frame clones here, not all; method: immunoSEQ multiplex PCR. The sample has about 130,000 clones; nearly 90% are singletons. Sequences were obtained from PBMCs. Receptors were obtained from a woman aged 18-29 years in good health and CMV-seropositive. The CDR3 runs from the conserved cysteine through the conserved F or W. D genes are given only for firm matches. Expanded clones are given a class, and other clones once, few, many or no size at all.

TGCGCCAGCAGCCAAGATAGGACAGGGCCGGGAAACACCATATATTTT,CASSQDRTGPGNTIYF,TRBJ1-3,TRBD1,.,TRBV4-3
TGTGCCAGCAGCGACACGGTCTATGGCTACACCTTC,CASSDTVYGYTF,TRBJ1-2,.,.,TRBV28
TGTGCCAGCAGCGCCAGGGTTAGCTATGGCTACACCTTC,CASSARVSYGYTF,TRBJ1-2,.,.,TRBV9
TGTGCCAGCAGACCAGGATATAGCAATCAGCCCCAGCATTTT,CASRPGYSNQPQHF,TRBJ1-5,.,.,TRBV28
TGTGCCAGCAGCCCCGGACAGGGGGCTGGAAACACCATATATTTT,CASSPGQGAGNTIYF,TRBJ1-3,TRBD1,.,TRBV14
TGTGCCAGTAGTCCACAGGGAAACTATGGCTACACCTTC,CASSPQGNYGYTF,TRBJ1-2,.,.,TRBV19
TGCAGCGTTGCCGGGACTAGCGGGGCAGATACGCAGTATTTT,CSVAGTSGADTQYF,TRBJ2-3,TRBD2,.,TRBV29-1
TGTGCCACCCTCGGGACAGGCCACTACGAGCAGTACTTC,CATLGTGHYEQYF,TRBJ2-7,TRBD1,.,TRBV6-1
TGTGCCAGCAGTCCGAGGGGACAGTTGAACACTGAAGCTTTCTTT,CASSPRGQLNTEAFF,TRBJ1-1,TRBD1,.,TRBV11-2
TGTGCCAGCAGAATGACCACAGGGGCTGAAGCTTTCTTT,CASRMTTGAEAFF,TRBJ1-1,TRBD1,.,TRBV7-6
TGTGCCAGCAGCCCCCCGCCCGGGGGGGCGGGCGGGGAGCTGTTTTTT,CASSPPPGGAGGELFF,TRBJ2-2,TRBD2,.,TRBV7-2
TGTGCCAGTATATACGGGGGATCCGGCACTGAAGCTTTCTTT,CASIYGGSGTEAFF,TRBJ1-1,.,once,TRBV19
TGTGCCAGCAGGGGAAGGGGGCGAAACACCGGGGAGCTGTTTTTT,CASRGRGRNTGELFF,TRBJ2-2,TRBD1,.,TRBV2
TGTGCCAGTAGTACAGAGGGACAGAGCTTCCCTTACACCTTC,CASSTEGQSFPYTF,TRBJ1-2,TRBD1,few,TRBV19
TGTGCCAGCAGCCCCTTAGACAGGAACTATGGCTACACCTTC,CASSPLDRNYGYTF,TRBJ1-2,.,once,TRBV9
TGTGCCAGCAGCGTCGGGGGGAGGGCTGACTATGGCTACACCTTC,CASSVGGRADYGYTF,TRBJ1-2,.,.,TRBV9
TGCAGCGTTGAAGACGAGGCAGGGGCCTACGAGCAGTACTTC,CSVEDEAGAYEQYF,TRBJ2-7,.,.,TRBV29-1
TGTGCCAGCAGCGCAACCGGGACAGGGGGGCGCTACACCTTC,CASSATGTGGRYTF,TRBJ1-2,TRBD1,few,TRBV9
TGTGCCAGCATCACCCCGGCAGCCCGCGGCCTATACGAGCAGTACTTC,CASITPAARGLYEQYF,TRBJ2-7,.,.,TRBV5-5
TGTGCCAGCAGCTTTTTCGCCAGGTCGCCTAACTATGGCTACACCTTC,CASSFFARSPNYGYTF,TRBJ1-2,.,.,TRBV5-6
TGCGCCAGCAGCCAAGCCGGGGATGGTGGATTTAATTCACCCCTCCACTTT,CASSQAGDGGFNSPLHF,TRBJ1-6,.,.,TRBV4-3
TGCAGCGTTGAATCCCGGACAGGGGGCTCCTCCTACGAGCAGTACTTC,CSVESRTGGSSYEQYF,TRBJ2-7,TRBD1,.,TRBV29-1
TGTGCCACCAGCATGACAGTAGGGGCGAACACTGAAGCTTTCTTT,CATSMTVGANTEAFF,TRBJ1-1,.,.,TRBV15
TGCGCCAGCAGCCAAGGTCAGAGACAGGGGGCGCGAGGGGAAAAACTGTTTTTT,CASSQGQRQGARGEKLFF,TRBJ1-4,TRBD1,.,TRBV4-1
TGTGCCAGCAGTTCCGCGGGCAGCGGGGGGGCCTACGAGCAGTACTTC,CASSSAGSGGAYEQYF,TRBJ2-7,TRBD2,.,TRBV28
TGTGCCAGCAGCTTATATCAGGGTCCAAGTCAGCCCCAGCATTTT,CASSLYQGPSQPQHF,TRBJ1-5,.,.,TRBV7-8
TGTGCCAGCAGCTTAGCGGGACAGGGCCTCAATGAGCAGTTCTTC,CASSLAGQGLNEQFF,TRBJ2-1,TRBD1,.,TRBV7-9
TGTGCCTGGAGTGTCGCAGGCCTTTACTCCTACGAGCAGTACTTC,CAWSVAGLYSYEQYF,TRBJ2-7,.,.,TRBV30
TGCGCCAGCAGCCACCGCGACAGGGGCCCCGGGAGGACTGAAGCTTTCTTT,CASSHRDRGPGRTEAFF,TRBJ1-1,TRBD1,.,TRBV4-1
TGTGCTAGCAGCAGGACACCCCAAGAGACCCAGTACTTC,CASSRTPQETQYF,TRBJ2-5,.,.,TRBV7-7
TGTGCCAGCAGCTTAGAGGCAGATTTCCCGCAGTATTTT,CASSLEADFPQYF,TRBJ2-3,.,.,TRBV11-2
TGTGCCAGCAGTGAAGGGCTGTCGTACTATGGCTACACCTTC,CASSEGLSYYGYTF,TRBJ1-2,.,.,TRBV2
TGCGCCAGCAGCCTTCAGCAGGGGGCGGGTGAAGCTTTCTTT,CASSLQQGAGEAFF,TRBJ1-1,TRBD1,.,TRBV4-1
TGTGCCAGCAGTTTCCGAGGGCTAGCCAAAAACATTCAGTACTTC,CASSFRGLAKNIQYF,TRBJ2-4,.,once,TRBV28
TGTGCCAGTAGTTCGACAGAGATCTATGGCTACACCTTC,CASSSTEIYGYTF,TRBJ1-2,.,few,TRBV19
TGTGCCAGCAGCGTAGACAGGTACACCGGGGAGCTGTTTTTT,CASSVDRYTGELFF,TRBJ2-2,.,.,TRBV9
TGTGCCAGTAGGTCTTCAGGGGGCGCCTATGGCTACACCTTC,CASRSSGGAYGYTF,TRBJ1-2,TRBD1,.,TRBV19
TGTGCCAGAAGCTGGTCGAACAGAGATGAAAAACTGTTTTTT,CARSWSNRDEKLFF,TRBJ1-4,.,.,TRBV5-3
TGTGCCAGCAGCCCTCTTAATTCCTACGAGCAGTACTTC,CASSPLNSYEQYF,TRBJ2-7,.,.,TRBV7-9
TGTGCCAGCAGTGAATTTCAGGGGGCGCTTAGTCAGCCCCAGCATTTT,CASSEFQGALSQPQHF,TRBJ1-5,TRBD1,.,TRBV6-1
TGTGCCAGTAGTATACCTGAGCGTCGTTACAACTATGGCTACACCTTC,CASSIPERRYNYGYTF,TRBJ1-2,.,.,TRBV19
TGTGCCAGCAGCCCGGGGACAGATGAAAAACTGTTTTTT,CASSPGTDEKLFF,TRBJ1-4,TRBD1,.,TRBV6-5
TGTGCCAGTAGGGCGGACAGGGGGAACACTGAAGCTTTCTTT,CASRADRGNTEAFF,TRBJ1-1,TRBD1,once,TRBV19
TGTGCCAGCAGCCCCAGGGGGCCGTCGTCGGAAAAACTGTTTTTT,CASSPRGPSSEKLFF,TRBJ1-4,TRBD1,.,TRBV7-2
TGTGCCAGTAGTGGCCGTAGGACAGGGATGAACACTGAAGCTTTCTTT,CASSGRRTGMNTEAFF,TRBJ1-1,TRBD1,.,TRBV19
TGCGCCAGCAGCCAAGAGGGCGGGGGGGCCTACAATGAGCAGTTCTTC,CASSQEGGGAYNEQFF,TRBJ2-1,TRBD2,.,TRBV4-3
TGTGCCAGCAGCCCCGGGCTAGCGGGGGTCAGTGAGCAGTTCTTC,CASSPGLAGVSEQFF,TRBJ2-1,TRBD2,.,TRBV11-3
TGTGCCTGGAGCGGGGGGCACGAGCAGTACTTC,CAWSGGHEQYF,TRBJ2-7,.,.,TRBV30
TGCACCAGCAGCCAAGGATCAGCGGGGAGCAATCAGCCCCAGCATTTT,CTSSQGSAGSNQPQHF,TRBJ1-5,.,.,TRBV1
TGTGCCAGCAGTTCCGACAGGGGGCGGACTAATGAAAAACTGTTTTTT,CASSSDRGRTNEKLFF,TRBJ1-4,TRBD1,.,TRBV2
TGTGCCAGCAGCTTAAATCAGGGTTCGACAGATACGCAGTATTTT,CASSLNQGSTDTQYF,TRBJ2-3,.,.,TRBV13
TGCGCCAGCAGCTTGGGGACAGGGATAGTTGGAAACACCATATATTTT,CASSLGTGIVGNTIYF,TRBJ1-3,TRBD1,.,TRBV5-1
TGTGCCAGCAGTTTATCCCCCTCACAGGGGGGCGGTCAGCCCCAGCATTTT,CASSLSPSQGGGQPQHF,TRBJ1-5,TRBD1,.,TRBV27
TGCAGCGTTGTTAAGGGACAGGGCTTATACACTGAAGCTTTCTTT,CSVVKGQGLYTEAFF,TRBJ1-1,TRBD1,.,TRBV29-1